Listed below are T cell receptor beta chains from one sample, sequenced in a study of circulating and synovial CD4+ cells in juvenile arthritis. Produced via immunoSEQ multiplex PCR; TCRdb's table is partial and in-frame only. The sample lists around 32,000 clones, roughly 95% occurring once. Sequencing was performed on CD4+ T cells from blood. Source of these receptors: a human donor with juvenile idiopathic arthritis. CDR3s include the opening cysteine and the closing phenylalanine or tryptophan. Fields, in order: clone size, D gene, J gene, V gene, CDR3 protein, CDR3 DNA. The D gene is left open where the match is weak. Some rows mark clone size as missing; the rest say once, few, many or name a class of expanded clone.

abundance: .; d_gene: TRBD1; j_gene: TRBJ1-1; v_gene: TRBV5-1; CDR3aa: CASSPTGGWNTEAFF; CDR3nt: TGCGCCAGCAGTCCTACAGGGGGATGGAACACTGAAGCTTTCTTT
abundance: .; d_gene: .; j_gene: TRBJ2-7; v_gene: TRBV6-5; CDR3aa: CASTSMGSGSYEQYF; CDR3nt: TGTGCCAGCACTAGCATGGGTAGCGGATCCTACGAGCAGTACTTC
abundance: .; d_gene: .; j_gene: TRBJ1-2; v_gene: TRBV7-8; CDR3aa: CASSQDRYYGYTF; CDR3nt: TGTGCCAGCAGCCAAGACAGGTACTATGGCTACACCTTC
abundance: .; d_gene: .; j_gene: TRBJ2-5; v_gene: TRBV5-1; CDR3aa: CASSLAQETQYF; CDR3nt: TGCGCCAGCAGCTTGGCGCAAGAGACCCAGTACTTC
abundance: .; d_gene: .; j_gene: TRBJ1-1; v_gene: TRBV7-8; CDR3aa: CASSLGLGRMNTEAFF; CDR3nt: TGTGCCAGCAGTTTGGGACTGGGACGGATGAACACTGAAGCTTTCTTT
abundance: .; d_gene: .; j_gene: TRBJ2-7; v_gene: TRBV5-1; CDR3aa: CASRMQGLGYEQYF; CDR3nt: TGCGCCAGCAGGATGCAGGGGCTCGGGTACGAGCAGTACTTC
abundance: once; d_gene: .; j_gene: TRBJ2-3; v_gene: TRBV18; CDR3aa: CASSPSFPDTQYF; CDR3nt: TGTGCCAGCTCACCAAGCTTTCCAGATACGCAGTATTTT
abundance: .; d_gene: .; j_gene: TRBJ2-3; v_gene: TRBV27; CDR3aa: CASREWGTDTQYF; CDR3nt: TGTGCCAGCCGGGAATGGGGCACAGATACGCAGTATTTT
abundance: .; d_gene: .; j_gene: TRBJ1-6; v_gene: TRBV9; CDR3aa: CASSPSQSSYNSPLHF; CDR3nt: TGTGCCAGCAGCCCGAGCCAAAGCTCCTATAATTCACCCCTCCACTTT
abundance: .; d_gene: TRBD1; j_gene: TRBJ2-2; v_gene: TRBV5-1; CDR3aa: CASRRVPGPGQGAHTGELFF; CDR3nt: TGCGCCAGCAGAAGAGTGCCGGGACCGGGACAGGGGGCGCATACCGGGGAGCTGTTTTTT
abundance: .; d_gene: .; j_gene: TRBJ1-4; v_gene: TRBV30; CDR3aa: CAWSLGRVDGLLFF; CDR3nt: TGTGCCTGGAGTCTGGGCAGGGTGGATGGGCTTCTATTTTTT
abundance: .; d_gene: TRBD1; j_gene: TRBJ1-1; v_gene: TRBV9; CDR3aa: CASSVGGQGRTEAFF; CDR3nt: TGTGCCAGCAGCGTAGGCGGACAGGGGCGCACTGAAGCTTTCTTT
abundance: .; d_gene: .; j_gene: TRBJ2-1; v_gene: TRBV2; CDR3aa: CASSGGGLSTDEQFF; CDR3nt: TGTGCCAGCAGTGGGGGTGGACTCAGTACCGATGAGCAGTTCTTC
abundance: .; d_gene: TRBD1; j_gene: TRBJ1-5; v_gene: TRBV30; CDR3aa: CAWSSSGGHLQPQHF; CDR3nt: TGTGCCTGGAGTAGTTCAGGGGGCCACCTCCAGCCCCAGCATTTT
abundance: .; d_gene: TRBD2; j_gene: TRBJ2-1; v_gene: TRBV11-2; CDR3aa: CASSWGPAGGEQFF; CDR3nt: TGTGCCAGCAGCTGGGGGCCAGCGGGGGGTGAGCAGTTCTTC
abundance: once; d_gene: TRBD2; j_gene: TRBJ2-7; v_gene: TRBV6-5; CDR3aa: CASSYGLAGDREQYF; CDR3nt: TGTGCCAGCAGTTACGGACTAGCGGGAGATCGCGAGCAGTACTTC